This T cell receptor beta chain was profiled in a study of shared clonotypes between healthy human individuals. The assay was immunoSEQ multiplex PCR, and TCRdb's table has in-frame clones only and misses some. The table has around 480,000 clones, 60% to 80% seen once. The CDR3 extends over 14 amino acids. This chain uses TRBV21-1 with TRBJ2-1; the DNA was not compared with TRBD1, the D call given in the table. TRBV21-1 is an annotated pseudogene. Material: PBMCs. This sequence originates from a woman in her 40s in good health. Some clones in this sample may be carry-over from other donors' samples. CDR3 sequence: CASSIRGTDREQFF. As DNA, the CDR3 is TGTGCCAGCAGCATCAGGGGGACCGACCGTGAGCAGTTCTTC.